This T cell receptor (beta chain) was profiled in a study of shared clonotypes between healthy human individuals. CDR3 length: 11 residues. Trimming pared 7 bases from V and 1 base from J, leaving 4 bases between. Germline V CDR1 and CDR2: MNHEY, SVGAGI. The method was immunoSEQ multiplex PCR; TCRdb's version includes in-frame clones alone and lacks a portion of them. Among around 690,000 clones listed, roughly 91% were seen once. The receptor was isolated from a man in his late teens or twenties in good health. Some clones in this sample may be carry-over from other donors' samples. The chain is built from TRBV6-5 and TRBJ1-1; no definite D call. The sample consisted of memory CD8+ T cells from PBMCs. Sample subset: CD45RO+ cells pooled with CCR7-negative TemRA cells. The DNA for the CDR3 is TGTGCCAGCAAAGAGAACACTGAAGCTTTCTTT. Translated, it gives CASKENTEAFF.